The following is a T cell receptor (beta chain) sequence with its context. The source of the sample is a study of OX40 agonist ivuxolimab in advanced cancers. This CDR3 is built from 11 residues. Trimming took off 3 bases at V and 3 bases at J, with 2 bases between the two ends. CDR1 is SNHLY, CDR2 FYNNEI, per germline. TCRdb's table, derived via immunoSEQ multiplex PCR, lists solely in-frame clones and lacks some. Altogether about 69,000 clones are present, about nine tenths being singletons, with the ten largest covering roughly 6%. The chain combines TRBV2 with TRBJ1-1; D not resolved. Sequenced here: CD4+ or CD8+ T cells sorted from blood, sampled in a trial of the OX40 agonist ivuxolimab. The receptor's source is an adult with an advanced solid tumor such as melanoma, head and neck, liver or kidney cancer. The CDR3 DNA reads TGTGCCAGCAGTGATTACACTGAAGCTTTCTTT. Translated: CASSDYTEAFF.